Described below is a single T cell receptor beta chain sequence and its context. The data were taken from a study of blood T cell repertoires in COVID-19. For the study at large: T cells, B-cell-depleted T cells, or PBMCs provided the cDNA or gDNA that served as material.

Original methodology: The authors estimated nucleated cell counts from reference gene primer amplification. Method: immunoSEQ multiplex PCR; TCRdb's copy keeps in-frame clones and lacks some. The DNA was the basis for D and trimming; V, J and clone size are from that table. The sample yields about 250,000 clones, 83% seen once. The V end was cut by 1 base, the J end by 1 base, with 8 bases between. The CDR3 extends over 13 amino acids. Per the germline V gene, CDR1 is SQVTM and CDR2 is ANQGSEA. This chain uses TRBV29-1 with TRBJ2-7, with D unclear. The sequencing input was peripheral blood. The sequence was obtained from a human donor in a cohort sampled during active COVID-19. The CDR3 loop reads CSVEGRASYEQYF. The CDR3 coding sequence is TGCAGCGTTGAAGGCCGAGCATCCTACGAGCAGTACTTC.